The following is a TCR beta chain sequence with its context. Its matching antigen is unknown. This record comes from a study of OX40 agonist ivuxolimab in advanced cancers. Repertoires were generated with immunoSEQ multiplex PCR, while TCRdb's copy carries only in-frame clones and drops some. The top ten clones hold around 2.7% of a sample with about 84,000 clones, 75% to 90% of them seen once. Study results and caveats: Some nonresponders likewise displayed low normalized T-cell clonal expansion.

This clonotype originated in an adult with an advanced solid tumor such as melanoma, head and neck, liver or kidney cancer. Sequenced here: CD4+ or CD8+ T cells sorted from blood, sampled in a trial of the OX40 agonist ivuxolimab.

The CDR3 protein is CASSWGGQNTEAFF. The CDR3 nucleotides read TGTGCCAGCAGCTGGGGGGGACAGAACACTGAAGCTTTCTTT. The chain combines TRBV7-2 with TRBJ1-1; a possible D gene is TRBD1 (6 bases). V lost 4 bases and J lost 1, with 10 bases in between. The CDR3 has 14 residues. Germline assignment: CDR1 SGHTA and CDR2 FQGNSA.